Detailed here is one T cell receptor beta chain. The antigen remains unidentified. This record comes from a study of T cell responses to AZD1222 COVID-19 vaccine. The assay was immunoSEQ multiplex PCR, and TCRdb's table has in-frame clones only and misses some. Of 55,000 to 75,000 clones listed, 88% are singletons. The CDR3 is made up of 13 amino acids. V was trimmed by 0 bases and J by 0 bases, leaving 3 bases between them. The germline V gene has CDR1 SGHRS and CDR2 YFSETQ. Study-level points and caveats: There were mostly white British donors and more females than males, and clonal diversity was possibly underestimated. Sampling captured repertoires only after the peak T cell response. An increase in Spike-specific TCR breadth and depth was observed after two AZD1222 doses.

Here the sequenced sample was peripheral blood, taken on day 0 of AZD1222 vaccination. V is TRBV5-1 and J is TRBJ1-1; D uncertain. The receptor was isolated from an adult in good health. The CDR3 DNA reads as TGCGCCAGCAGCTTGGGGTTGAACACTGAAGCTTTCTTT. It translates to CASSLGLNTEAFF.